These 21 T cell receptor beta chains originate from one sample sequenced in a study of graft-versus-host responses after intestinal transplantation. Sequencing was performed with immunoSEQ multiplex PCR; in TCRdb, only in-frame clones are kept and a portion is missing. The table lists almost 15,000 clones, about two thirds of them singletons. Tissue from the graft was processed to free its intraepithelial and lamina propria lymphocytes. Here the sequenced sample was ileum tissue, taken just over 700 days after intestinal transplantation. These receptors all come from a human patient who received an intestinal transplant, so some T cells may come from the graft donor.

The chain combines TRBV5-1 with TRBJ1-2, with 8 bases that match TRBD1. Trimming took 0 bases from V and 7 from J; bases not matched to a gene: 8. The CDR3 extends over 15 amino acids. Per germline, CDR1 SGHRS and CDR2 YFSETQ. CDR3 residues: CASSLAEAGGSGYTF. The CDR3 bases are TGCGCCAGCAGCTTGGCCGAGGCAGGGGGCAGTGGCTACACCTTC.

The J gene is TRBJ2-3, the V gene TRBV7-2; D is ambiguous. Trimming pared 3 bases from V and 4 bases from J, leaving 5 bases between. There are 12 residues in the CDR3. CDR1 is SGHTA, CDR2 FQGNSA, per germline. CDR3 amino acids: CASSFGPDTQYF. CDR3 bases: TGTGCCAGCAGCTTTGGGCCAGATACGCAGTATTTT.

V is TRBV30 and J is TRBJ1-2, with a tentative D call TRBD1 (6 bases). CDR1 is GTSNPN and CDR2 is SVGIG in the germline V gene (reference sequence). V lost 5 bases, J lost 7 bases, and 17 bases lay in between. There are 13 residues in the CDR3. The CDR3 loop reads CAWDLLTGSGYTF. The CDR3 coding sequence is TGTGCCTGGGATCTCTTAACAGGGTCTGGCTACACCTTC.

This chain joins TRBV5-4 and TRBJ2-5, with TRBD2 matching 10 bases. This CDR3 has 16 amino acids. Germline V gene data show CDR1 as SGHNT and CDR2 as YYREEE (reference sequence). J was trimmed by 1 base and V by 4 bases; bases with no gene match: 7. The CDR3 sequence: CASSPAGGRFQETQYF. CDR3 nucleotide sequence: TGTGCCAGCAGCCCAGCGGGAGGGAGGTTCCAAGAGACCCAGTACTTC.

This chain links TRBV27 with TRBJ1-6; D possibly corresponds to TRBD1 (5 bases). This CDR3 has 17 amino acids. Germline CDR1 and CDR2: MNHEY and SMNVEV (reference sequence). Trimming stripped 1 base from V and 3 bases from J, with 13 bases between. The CDR3 reads CASSLYAGGRYNSPLHF. DNA of the CDR3: TGTGCCAGCAGTTTATATGCTGGGGGACGCTATAATTCACCCCTCCACTTT.

This clone has just one count. The CDR3 DNA is TGTGCCAGCAGCCCTACCGGGACTAGCAGCTACGAGCAGTACTTC. It encodes CASSPTGTSSYEQYF. The V and J genes are TRBV7-2 and TRBJ2-7, with 9 bases that match TRBD2. Losses at the gene ends were 5 bases for V and 3 bases for J; bases not matched to a gene: 8. This CDR3 has 15 residues. CDR1 and CDR2 from the germline V gene are SGHTA and FQGNSA.

This clone was seen a few times. The chain joins TRBV30 to TRBJ1-6; the D gene is possibly TRBD1 (5 bases). Germline V gives CDR1 GTSNPN, CDR2 SVGIG (reference sequence). The ends were cut back, 5 bases at V and 3 bases at J, with 20 bases in the middle. This CDR3 spans 17 amino acids. CDR3 sequence (DNA): TGTGCCTGGCTTAGGACATCCCTCGGGCTCTATAATTCACCCCTCCACTTT. Translating it yields CAWLRTSLGLYNSPLHF.

The chain combines TRBV2 with TRBJ2-5; 9 nucleotides line up with TRBD1. Germline loops: CDR1 SNHLY, CDR2 FYNNEI. The trim removed 2 bases at V and 5 bases at J, leaving 15 bases unmatched. The CDR3 runs 18 residues. The chain's CDR3 is CASSEILGQGFGRETQYF. The CDR3 nucleotides are TGTGCCAGCAGTGAAATACTTGGACAGGGGTTCGGTAGGGAGACCCAGTACTTC. Variable domain in full (rest from reference TRBV2 and TRBJ2-5): EPEVTQTPSHQVTQMGQEVILRCVPISNHLYFYWYRQILGQKVEFLVSFYNNEISEKSEIFDDQFSVERPDGSNFTLKIRSTKLEDSAMYFCASSEILGQGFGRETQYFGPGTRLLVL.

The chain combines TRBV14 with TRBJ2-2; TRBD1 agrees at 7 bases. In germline, CDR1 is SGHDN, CDR2 FVKESK. The CDR3 runs to 16 residues. V trimming: 0 bases; J trimming: 3 bases; junction bases outside the gene matches: 4. The CDR3 loop reads CASSQDRDSYTGELFF. The CDR3 nucleotides are TGTGCCAGCAGCCAAGACCGGGACAGCTACACCGGGGAGCTGTTTTTT.

A single count supports this clone. V is TRBV18 and J is TRBJ2-7; TRBD1 or TRBD2 may be the D gene (6 bases each). CDR3 size: 15 residues. The V and J ends lost 6 bases and 2 bases respectively, with 17 bases between them. CDR1 is KGHSH and CDR2 is LQKENI in the germline V gene. CDR3 nucleotides: TGTGCCAGCTCCCCCTTCTTAGGGGGGACCTACGAGCAGTACTTC. Its translation is CASSPFLGGTYEQYF.

This clone was observed a few times. The rearrangement uses TRBV19 and TRBJ2-3, with D possibly being TRBD2 (5 bases). CDR1 LNHDA and CDR2 SQIVND come from the germline V gene (reference sequence). V was clipped by 6 bases and J by 0 bases, with 10 bases between them. There are 14 residues in the CDR3. CDR3 sequence reads: CASSPLASTDTQYF. DNA of the CDR3: TGTGCCAGTAGCCCCCTAGCTAGCACAGATACGCAGTATTTT.

This clone appeared a few times. The chain has TRBV15 and TRBJ2-1; D unresolved. The V gene's germline CDR1 is LNHNV and CDR2 YYDKDF (reference sequence). Trimming took off 0 bases at V and 3 bases at J, with 3 bases between the two ends. This CDR3 spans 13 amino acids. The CDR3 protein is CATSRDYYNEQFF. The CDR3 DNA reads as TGTGCCACCAGCAGAGATTACTACAATGAGCAGTTCTTC.

This sequence joins TRBV5-1 and TRBJ2-5, with D possibly being TRBD2 (5 bases). The DNA matches TRBJ2-7 better at its end, which makes the J call doubtful. From germline, CDR1 is SGHRS and CDR2 YFSETQ. The CDR3 runs 13 residues. Here the CDR3 DNA reads TGCGCCAGCAGCTTACGGGGAACCTACGAGCAGTACTTC. It translates to CASSLRGTYEQYF.

This rearrangement joins TRBV18 to TRBJ2-7, with 7 positions matching TRBD1. V lost 0 bases, J lost 1 base, and 3 bases stayed unmatched. The CDR3 loop spans 15 amino acids. From germline, CDR1 is KGHSH and CDR2 LQKENI. The CDR3: CASSPPGQYSYEQYF. The DNA of the CDR3 is TGTGCCAGCTCACCACCGGGACAGTATTCCTACGAGCAGTACTTC.

The chain combines TRBV6-5 with TRBJ2-7, with TRBD1 matching 7 bases. Germline CDR1 is MNHEY and CDR2 is SVGAGI. CDR3 length: 14 residues. Trimming removed 9 bases from V and 3 bases from J; junction bases left unmatched: 11. This CDR3 reads CASRGGYSNYEQYF. The CDR3 DNA reads TGTGCCAGTAGAGGGGGCTACTCAAACTACGAGCAGTACTTC.

This chain connects TRBV2 to TRBJ2-3; D ambiguous. Germline assignment: CDR1 SNHLY and CDR2 FYNNEI. Trimming stripped 5 bases from V and 5 bases from J, with 14 bases between. The length of the CDR3 is 14 residues. CDR3 region: CASSNTPGVDTQYF. CDR3 nucleotide sequence: TGTGCCAGCAGTAACACCCCCGGCGTAGATACGCAGTATTTT. Together with reference TRBV2 and TRBJ2-3, the CDR3 gives the full variable domain: EPEVTQTPSHQVTQMGQEVILRCVPISNHLYFYWYRQILGQKVEFLVSFYNNEISEKSEIFDDQFSVERPDGSNFTLKIRSTKLEDSAMYFCASSNTPGVDTQYFGPGTRLTVL.

The chain links TRBV6-1 to TRBJ2-7; 10 nucleotides match TRBD1. Trimming at V came to 6 bases and at J to 3 bases, leaving 8 bases not matched to a gene. Germline CDR1 reads MNHNS; CDR2 reads SASEGT. The CDR3 has 15 residues. The CDR3 region has the DNA TGTGCCAGCAGGGTTAGCGGGACAGGGGTCTACGAGCAGTACTTC. Translated: CASRVSGTGVYEQYF.

The chain recombines TRBV7-2 with TRBJ2-2; tentative D call: TRBD2 (6 bases). This CDR3 is 16 amino acids long. Germline V gene lookup returns CDR1 SGHTA and CDR2 FQGNSA. The ends were cut back, 5 bases at V and 6 bases at J, with 19 bases in the middle. CDR3 DNA sequence: TGTGCCAGCAGCGAGGGACTGACCCGAGGGGCCGGGGAGCTGTTTTTT. This encodes CASSEGLTRGAGELFF.

The chain joins TRBV6-1 to TRBJ1-2; 11 nucleotides line up with TRBD1. The CDR3 consists of 15 residues. Trimming took 6 bases from V and 7 from J; bases not matched to a gene: 10. Germline lookup yields CDR1 MNHNS and CDR2 SASEGT. As DNA, the CDR3 is TGTGCCAGCAGGGGGACAGGGGGAACTTACTCTGGCTACACCTTC. Translation gives CASRGTGGTYSGYTF.

The genes are TRBV19 and TRBJ2-3; possible D gene TRBD2, 6 bases. This CDR3 has 19 residues. Per germline, CDR1 LNHDA and CDR2 SQIVND (reference sequence). Trimming left V 8 bases short and J 0 bases short, with 27 bases between. CDR3 residues: CASRCGLARTRFSTDTQYF. CDR3 nucleotide sequence: TGTGCCAGTCGTTGCGGGCTAGCGAGAACCCGATTTAGCACAGATACGCAGTATTTT.

The chain uses TRBV28 and TRBJ2-2; D is unresolved. V shed 3 bases and J shed 0 bases, with 8 bases lying between them. Germline V gene data show CDR1 as MDHEN and CDR2 as SYDVKM. This CDR3 has 15 amino acids. The CDR3 loop reads CASSLASANTGELFF. The CDR3 DNA reads as TGTGCCAGCAGTTTGGCGAGCGCGAACACCGGGGAGCTGTTTTTT.